This note documents a single T cell receptor (beta chain) sequence. Assay used: immunoSEQ multiplex PCR; TCRdb lists only in-frame clones, some missing. The sample consists of some 410,000 clones, around 87% of them appearing once. This entry is derived from a study of blood T cell repertoires in COVID-19. Study at large: Both acute and convalescent COVID-19 samples were obtained from the United States, Italy and Spain. In each case, the material was cDNA or gDNA derived from T cells, B-cell-depleted T cells, or PBMCs.

Participants were aged roughly 18 to 100 years from some 24 US areas. Cohorts were based on clinical histories the participants reported. The receptor was isolated from a woman aged 30 to 39 with acute COVID-19. Sequenced input: PBMCs or T cells enriched from blood (not recorded which).

The chain's CDR3 is CASSPLNTRNSPLHF. DNA for the CDR3: TGTGCCAGCTCACCGCTAAATACGAGGAATTCACCCCTCCACTTT. The gene calls are TRBV18 and TRBJ1-6; no firm D call. The CDR3 has 15 residues. Germline CDR1 and CDR2: KGHSH and LQKENI. V shed 3 bases and J shed 7 bases, with 13 bases lying between them.